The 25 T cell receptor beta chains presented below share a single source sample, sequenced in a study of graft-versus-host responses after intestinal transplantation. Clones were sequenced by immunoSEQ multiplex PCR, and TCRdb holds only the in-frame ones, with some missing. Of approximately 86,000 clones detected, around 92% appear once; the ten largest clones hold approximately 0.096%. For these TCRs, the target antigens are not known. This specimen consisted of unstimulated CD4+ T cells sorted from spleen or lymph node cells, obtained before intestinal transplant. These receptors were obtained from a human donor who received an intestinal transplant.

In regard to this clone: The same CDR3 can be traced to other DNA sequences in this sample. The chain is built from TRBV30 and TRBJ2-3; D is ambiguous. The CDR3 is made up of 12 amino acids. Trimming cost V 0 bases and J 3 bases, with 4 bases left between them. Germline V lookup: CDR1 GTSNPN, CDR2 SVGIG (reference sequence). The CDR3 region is CAWSVQTDTQYF. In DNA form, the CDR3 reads TGTGCCTGGAGTGTACAGACAGATACGCAGTATTTT.

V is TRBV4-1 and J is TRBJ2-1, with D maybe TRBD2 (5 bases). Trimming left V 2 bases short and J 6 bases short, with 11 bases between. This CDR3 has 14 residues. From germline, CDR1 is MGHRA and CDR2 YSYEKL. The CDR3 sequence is CASSQTAASNEQFF. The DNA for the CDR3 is TGCGCCAGCAGCCAAACAGCGGCCTCCAATGAGCAGTTCTTC.

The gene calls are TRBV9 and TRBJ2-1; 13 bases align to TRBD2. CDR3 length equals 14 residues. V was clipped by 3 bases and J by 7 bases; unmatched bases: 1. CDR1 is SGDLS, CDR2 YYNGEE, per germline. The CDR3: CASSETSGGNEQFF. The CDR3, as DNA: TGTGCCAGCAGCGAGACTAGCGGGGGGAATGAGCAGTTCTTC.

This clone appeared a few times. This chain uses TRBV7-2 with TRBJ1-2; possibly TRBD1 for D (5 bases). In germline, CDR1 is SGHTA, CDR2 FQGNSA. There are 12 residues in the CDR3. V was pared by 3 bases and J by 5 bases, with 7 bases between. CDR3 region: CASSLTAYGYTF. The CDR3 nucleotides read TGTGCCAGCAGCTTGACAGCTTATGGCTACACCTTC.

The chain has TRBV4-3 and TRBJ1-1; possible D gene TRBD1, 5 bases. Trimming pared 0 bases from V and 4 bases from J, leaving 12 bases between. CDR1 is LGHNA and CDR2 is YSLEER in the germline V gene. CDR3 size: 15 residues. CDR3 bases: TGCGCCAGCAGCCAAGATCACGCGGGGGTCACTGAAGCTTTCTTT. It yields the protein CASSQDHAGVTEAFF.

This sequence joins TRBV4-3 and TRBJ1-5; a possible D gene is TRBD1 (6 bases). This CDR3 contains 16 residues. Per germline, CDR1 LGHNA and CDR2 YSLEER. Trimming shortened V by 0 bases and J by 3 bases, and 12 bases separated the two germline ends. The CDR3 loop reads CASSQDLGGLNQPQHF. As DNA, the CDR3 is TGCGCCAGCAGCCAAGACCTGGGGGGGCTCAATCAGCCCCAGCATTTT.

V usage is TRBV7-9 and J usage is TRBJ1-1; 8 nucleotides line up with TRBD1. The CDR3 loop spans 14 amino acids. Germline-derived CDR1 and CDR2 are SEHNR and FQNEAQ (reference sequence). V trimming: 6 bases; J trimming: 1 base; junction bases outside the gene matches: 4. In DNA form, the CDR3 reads TGTGCCAGCAGTGGACAGGGTTGGAACACTGAAGCTTTCTTT. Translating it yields CASSGQGWNTEAFF.

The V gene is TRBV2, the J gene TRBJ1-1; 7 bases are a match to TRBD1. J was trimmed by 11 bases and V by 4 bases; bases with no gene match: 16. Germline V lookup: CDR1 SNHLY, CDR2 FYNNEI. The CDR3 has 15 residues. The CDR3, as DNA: TGTGCCAGCAGTGGGGGCCCGACAGGGCAGAGCTCGGCTTTCTTT. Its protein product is CASSGGPTGQSSAFF.

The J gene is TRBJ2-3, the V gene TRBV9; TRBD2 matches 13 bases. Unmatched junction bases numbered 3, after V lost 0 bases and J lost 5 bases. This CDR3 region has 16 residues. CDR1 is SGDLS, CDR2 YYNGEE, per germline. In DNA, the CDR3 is TGTGCCAGCAGCGTAGGACTAGCGGGGGGTCGAGATACGCAGTATTTT. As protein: CASSVGLAGGRDTQYF.

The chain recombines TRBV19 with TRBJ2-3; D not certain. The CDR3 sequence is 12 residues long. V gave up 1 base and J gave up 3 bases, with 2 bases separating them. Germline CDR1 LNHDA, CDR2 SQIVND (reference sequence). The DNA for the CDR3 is TGTGCCAGTAGTATAGCGACAGATACGCAGTATTTT. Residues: CASSIATDTQYF. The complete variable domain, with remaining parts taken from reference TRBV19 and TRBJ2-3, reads DGGITQSPKYLFRKEGQNVTLSCEQNLNHDAMYWYRQDPGQGLRLIYYSQIVNDFQKGDIAEGYSVSREKKESFPLTVTSAQKNPTAFYLCASSIATDTQYFGPGTRLTVL.

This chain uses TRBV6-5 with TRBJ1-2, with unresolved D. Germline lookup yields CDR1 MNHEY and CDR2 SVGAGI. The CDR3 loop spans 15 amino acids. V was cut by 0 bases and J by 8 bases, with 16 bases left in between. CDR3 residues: CASSYSIPGLRGYTF. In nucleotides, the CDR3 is TGTGCCAGCAGTTACTCAATCCCAGGACTAAGGGGCTACACCTTC.

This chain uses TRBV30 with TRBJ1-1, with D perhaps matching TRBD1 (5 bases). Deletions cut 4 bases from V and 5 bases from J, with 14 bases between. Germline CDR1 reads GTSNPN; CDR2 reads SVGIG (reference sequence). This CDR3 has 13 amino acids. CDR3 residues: CAWNGRGGTEAFF. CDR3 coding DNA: TGTGCCTGGAATGGGAGGGGAGGAACTGAAGCTTTCTTT.

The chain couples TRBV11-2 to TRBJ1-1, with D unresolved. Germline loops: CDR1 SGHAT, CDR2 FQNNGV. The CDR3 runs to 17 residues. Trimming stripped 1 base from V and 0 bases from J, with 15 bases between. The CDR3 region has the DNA TGTGCCAGCAGCTTAGCTGGCAGGCTCCCAATGAACACTGAAGCTTTCTTT. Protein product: CASSLAGRLPMNTEAFF.

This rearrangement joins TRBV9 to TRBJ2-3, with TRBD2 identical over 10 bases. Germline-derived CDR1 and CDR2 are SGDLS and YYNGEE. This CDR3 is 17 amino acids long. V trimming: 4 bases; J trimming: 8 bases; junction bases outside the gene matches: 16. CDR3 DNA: TGTGCCAGCAGCACCCGGAGTAGCGGGGGGCCCGACCTTACGCAGTATTTT. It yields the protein CASSTRSSGGPDLTQYF.

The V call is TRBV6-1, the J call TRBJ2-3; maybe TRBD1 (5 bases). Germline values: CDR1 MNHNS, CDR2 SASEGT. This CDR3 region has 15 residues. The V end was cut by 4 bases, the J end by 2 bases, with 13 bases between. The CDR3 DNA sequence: TGTGCCAGCAGTGGGGTGACAGCTCTCACAGATACGCAGTATTTT. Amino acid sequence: CASSGVTALTDTQYF.

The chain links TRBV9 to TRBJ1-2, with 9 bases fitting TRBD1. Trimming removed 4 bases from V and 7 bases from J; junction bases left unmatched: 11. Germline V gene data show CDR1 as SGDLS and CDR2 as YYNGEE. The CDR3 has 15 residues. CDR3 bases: TGTGCCAGCAGCCCCTTGGGACAGGGCAGCGGTGGCTACACCTTC. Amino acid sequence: CASSPLGQGSGGYTF.

The CDR3 loop is CASSISGGGTDTQYF. CDR3 nucleotides: TGTGCCAGCAGCATATCGGGGGGAGGGACAGATACGCAGTATTTT. The gene calls are TRBV7-9 and TRBJ2-3, with 7 bases fitting TRBD2. The CDR3 has 15 amino acids. The J segment lost 3 bases and the V segment lost 5 bases, leaving 8 bases of the junction unmatched. CDR1 and CDR2 from the germline V gene are SEHNR and FQNEAQ (reference sequence).

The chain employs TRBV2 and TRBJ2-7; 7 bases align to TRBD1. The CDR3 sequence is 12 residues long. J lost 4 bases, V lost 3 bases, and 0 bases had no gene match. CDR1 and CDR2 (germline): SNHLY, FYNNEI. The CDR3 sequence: CASSDRGYEQYF. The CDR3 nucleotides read TGTGCCAGCAGTGACAGGGGGTACGAGCAGTACTTC.

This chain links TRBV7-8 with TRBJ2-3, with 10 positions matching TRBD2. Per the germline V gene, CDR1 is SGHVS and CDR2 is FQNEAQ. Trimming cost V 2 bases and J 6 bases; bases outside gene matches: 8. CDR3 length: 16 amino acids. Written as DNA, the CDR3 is TGTGCCAGCAGCTTATGGAGCGGGGGGGCAGGCGATACGCAGTATTTT. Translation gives CASSLWSGGAGDTQYF.

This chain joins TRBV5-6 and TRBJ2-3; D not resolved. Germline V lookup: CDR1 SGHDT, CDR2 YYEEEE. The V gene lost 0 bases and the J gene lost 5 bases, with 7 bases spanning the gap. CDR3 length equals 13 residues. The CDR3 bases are TGTGCCAGCAGCTTGGTTCCGGGAGATACGCAGTATTTT. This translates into CASSLVPGDTQYF.

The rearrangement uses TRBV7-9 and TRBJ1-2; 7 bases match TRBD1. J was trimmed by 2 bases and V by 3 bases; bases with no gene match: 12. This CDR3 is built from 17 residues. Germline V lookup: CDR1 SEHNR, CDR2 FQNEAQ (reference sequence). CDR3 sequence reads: CASSFSLQGRGNYGYTF. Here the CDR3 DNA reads TGTGCCAGCAGCTTCAGCCTACAGGGGCGAGGGAACTATGGCTACACCTTC.

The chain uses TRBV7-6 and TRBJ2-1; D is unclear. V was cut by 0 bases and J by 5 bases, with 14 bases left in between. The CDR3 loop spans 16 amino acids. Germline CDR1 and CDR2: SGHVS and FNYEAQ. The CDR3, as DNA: TGTGCCAGCAGCTTAGCAGGAGCGCCCATCCACAATGAGCAGTTCTTC. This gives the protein CASSLAGAPIHNEQFF.

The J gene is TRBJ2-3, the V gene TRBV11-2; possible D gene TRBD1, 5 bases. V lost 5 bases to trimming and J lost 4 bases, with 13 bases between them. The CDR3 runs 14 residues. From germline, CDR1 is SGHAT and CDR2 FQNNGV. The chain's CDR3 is CASSTQGAADTQYF. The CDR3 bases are TGTGCCAGCAGCACGCAGGGTGCCGCAGATACGCAGTATTTT.

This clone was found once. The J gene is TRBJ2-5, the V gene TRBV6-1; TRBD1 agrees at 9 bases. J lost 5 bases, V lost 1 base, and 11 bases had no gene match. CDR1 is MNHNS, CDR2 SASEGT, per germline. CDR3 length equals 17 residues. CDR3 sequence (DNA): TGTGCCAGCAGTGAAGGTTTGCGGGGACAGGGTGGGGAGACCCAGTACTTC. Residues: CASSEGLRGQGGETQYF.

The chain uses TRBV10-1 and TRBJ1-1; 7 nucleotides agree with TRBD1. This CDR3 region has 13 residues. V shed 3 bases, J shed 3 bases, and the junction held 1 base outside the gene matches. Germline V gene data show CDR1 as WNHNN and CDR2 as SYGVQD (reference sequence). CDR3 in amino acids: CASSEDRDTEAFF. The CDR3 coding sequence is TGCGCCAGCAGTGAAGACAGGGACACTGAAGCTTTCTTT.